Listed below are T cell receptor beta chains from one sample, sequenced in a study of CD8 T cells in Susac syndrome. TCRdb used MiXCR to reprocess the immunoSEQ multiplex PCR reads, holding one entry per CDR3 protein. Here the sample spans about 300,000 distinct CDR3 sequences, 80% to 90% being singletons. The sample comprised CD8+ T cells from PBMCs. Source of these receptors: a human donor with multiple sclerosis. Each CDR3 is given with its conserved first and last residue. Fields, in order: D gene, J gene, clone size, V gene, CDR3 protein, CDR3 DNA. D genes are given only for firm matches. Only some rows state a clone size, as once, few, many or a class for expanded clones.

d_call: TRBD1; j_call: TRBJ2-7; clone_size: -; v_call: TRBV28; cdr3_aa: CASSQETGMTYEQYF; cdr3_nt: TGTGCCAGCAGTCAGGAGACAGGGATGACCTACGAGCAGTACTTC
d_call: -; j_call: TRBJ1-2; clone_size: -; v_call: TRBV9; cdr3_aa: CASSVVGDSRGYTF; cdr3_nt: TGTGCCAGCAGCGTAGTCGGGGACTCTCGGGGCTACACCTTC
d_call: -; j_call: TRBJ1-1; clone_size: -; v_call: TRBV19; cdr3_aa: CASSIHGNTEAFF; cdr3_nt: TGTGCCAGTAGTATACATGGTAACACTGAAGCTTTCTTT
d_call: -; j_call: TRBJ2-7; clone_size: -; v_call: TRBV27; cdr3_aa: CASSLSPYYEQYF; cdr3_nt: TGTGCCAGCAGTTTATCCCCCTACTACGAGCAGTACTTC
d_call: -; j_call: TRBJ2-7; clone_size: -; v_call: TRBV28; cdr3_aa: CASSPLQTNSYEQYF; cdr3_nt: TGTGCCAGCAGTCCGCTACAAACTAACTCCTACGAGCAGTACTTC
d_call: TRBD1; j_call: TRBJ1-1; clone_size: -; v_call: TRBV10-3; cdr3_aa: CATTGGRIEAFF; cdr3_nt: TGTGCCACGACAGGGGGGCGAATTGAAGCTTTCTTT
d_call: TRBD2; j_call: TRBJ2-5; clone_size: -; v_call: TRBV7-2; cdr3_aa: CASSLRSGVQETQYF; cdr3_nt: TGTGCCAGCAGCTTACGGAGCGGGGTCCAAGAGACCCAGTACTTC
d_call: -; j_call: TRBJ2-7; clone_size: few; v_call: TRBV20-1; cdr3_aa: CSANSDMAYEQYF; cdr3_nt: TGCAGTGCTAACTCTGATATGGCCTACGAGCAGTACTTC
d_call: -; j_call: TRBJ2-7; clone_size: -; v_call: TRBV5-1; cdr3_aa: CASSPRDDEQYF; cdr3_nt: TGCGCCAGCAGCCCCCGGGACGACGAGCAGTACTTC
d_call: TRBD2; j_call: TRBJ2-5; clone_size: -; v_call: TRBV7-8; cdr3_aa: CASSYRLAGGQETQYF; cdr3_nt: TGTGCCAGCAGCTATCGACTAGCGGGAGGGCAAGAGACCCAGTACTTC
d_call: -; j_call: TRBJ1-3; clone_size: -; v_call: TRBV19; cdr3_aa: CASSGRQFGTGNTIYF; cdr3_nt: TGTGCCAGTAGCGGACGACAGTTCGGAACTGGAAACACCATATATTTT
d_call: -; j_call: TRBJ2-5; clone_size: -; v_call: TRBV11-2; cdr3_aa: CASSWPEETQYF; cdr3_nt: TGTGCCAGCAGCTGGCCAGAGGAGACCCAGTACTTC
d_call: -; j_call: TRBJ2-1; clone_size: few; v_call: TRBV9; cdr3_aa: CASSVGGEGGHEQFF; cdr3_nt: TGTGCCAGCAGCGTAGGTGGCGAGGGGGGCCATGAGCAGTTCTTC